The clone carrying this T cell receptor (beta chain) was counted a single time. The antigen is undetermined. The patients all showed relapse after autologous stem cell transplantation, while their brentuximab vedotin exposure varied. This record comes from a study of PD-1 blockade in classical Hodgkin lymphoma. Study as a whole: The nivolumab dose that patients received was 3 mg/kg, given intravenously every 2 weeks. Study results and caveats: A reduction in baseline TCR diversity was reportedly seen in newly diagnosed patients relative to healthy donors.

Sequenced by immunoSEQ multiplex PCR; TCRdb stores in-frame clones only, minus some. The sample has over 20,000 clones; around 84% are singletons. The CDR3 is made up of 16 amino acids. This material consisted of peripheral blood mononuclear cells (PBMCs), taken at baseline. This receptor was obtained from a human donor with classical Hodgkin lymphoma. The chain uses TRBV1 and TRBJ2-5; TRBD2 is the table's D call and was not checked against the DNA. TRBV1 is a known pseudogene. CDR3 residues: CTSSHGLAGISETQYF. The CDR3 nucleotides read TGCACCAGCAGCCACGGACTAGCGGGGATCTCGGAGACCCAGTACTTC.